The 21 T cell receptor beta chains below were found in one sample sequenced in a study of PD-1 blockade in mismatch repair-deficient tumors. Repertoires were generated with immunoSEQ multiplex PCR, while TCRdb's copy carries only in-frame clones and drops some. The sample lists under 25,000 clones, about four fifths occurring once. The input for sequencing was peripheral blood, taken 2 weeks after starting pembrolizumab. The source of these receptors is an adult with mismatch repair-deficient cancer.

V usage is TRBV7-8 and J usage is TRBJ2-3; TRBD1 matches 7 bases. The CDR3 spans 16 residues. Germline lookup yields CDR1 SGHVS and CDR2 FQNEAQ. Losses at the gene ends were 9 bases for V and 2 bases for J; bases not matched to a gene: 14. Written as DNA, the CDR3 is TGTGCCAGTCAGCCAGGGGGTGGACTCCTCACAGATACGCAGTATTTT. Its protein is CASQPGGGLLTDTQYF.

The DNA for the CDR3 is TGCGCCAGCAGCTTGGACCCGAGTGGGGCCAACGTCCTGACTTTC. It specifies CASSLDPSGANVLTF. V gene TRBV5-1 combines with J gene TRBJ2-6; D remains ambiguous. Trimming pared 0 bases from V and 3 bases from J, leaving 7 bases between. CDR3 size: 15 residues. CDR1 and CDR2 from the germline V gene are SGHRS and YFSETQ.

About this clone: Other DNA sequences in the same sample also yield this CDR3. V is TRBV6-1 and J is TRBJ2-5; TRBD2 aligns across 7 bases. V lost 0 bases, J lost 2 bases, and 6 bases stayed unmatched. Germline lookup yields CDR1 MNHNS and CDR2 SASEGT. The CDR3 length is 16 residues. The CDR3 is CASSEAPSGVQETQYF. The CDR3 DNA follows: TGTGCCAGCAGTGAAGCTCCTAGCGGAGTTCAAGAGACCCAGTACTTC.

CDR3: CASSVRVGSYEQYF. CDR3 coding DNA: TGTGCCAGCAGTGTCAGGGTAGGTTCCTACGAGCAGTACTTC. The chain recombines TRBV6-1 with TRBJ2-7, with a possible D match to TRBD1 (5 bases). The ends were cut back, 4 bases at V and 1 base at J, with 11 bases in the middle. Germline CDR1 and CDR2: MNHNS and SASEGT. This CDR3 is 14 amino acids long.

The table lists this clone with a few counts. V is TRBV29-1 and J is TRBJ2-3, with D tentatively TRBD2 (6 bases). Trimming stripped 5 bases from V and 5 bases from J, with 14 bases between. Germline V gene lookup returns CDR1 SQVTM and CDR2 ANQGSEA. The CDR3 runs to 13 residues. DNA of the CDR3: TGCAGCGTTAGTTGGGGGGTACGAGATACGCAGTATTTT. Translated: CSVSWGVRDTQYF.

The CDR3 DNA reads as TGTGCCAGCGCCGAGACAGGGTTAAGTACTGAAGCTTTCTTT. Its protein is CASAETGLSTEAFF. The gene calls are TRBV19 and TRBJ1-1, with 7 bases identical to TRBD1. Germline V gene data show CDR1 as LNHDA and CDR2 as SQIVND (reference sequence). The CDR3 sequence is 14 residues long. After removal of 9 bases from V and 5 bases from J, the junction contained 12 bases not matched to a gene.

J is TRBJ2-1 and V is TRBV5-1; 9 bases are shared with TRBD2. Germline lookup yields CDR1 SGHRS and CDR2 YFSETQ. The CDR3 extends over 15 amino acids. V shed 4 bases, J shed 4 bases, and the junction held 6 bases outside the gene matches. The DNA of the CDR3 is TGCGCCAGCAGCCTACTAGCGGGCAATTACAATGAGCAGTTCTTC. Translation: CASSLLAGNYNEQFF.

The chain is built from TRBV30 and TRBJ2-6; 9 bases fit TRBD1. The germline CDR1 and CDR2 sequences are GTSNPN and SVGIG (reference sequence). Trimming at V came to 5 bases and at J to 3 bases, leaving 5 bases not matched to a gene. The CDR3 contains 15 residues. The CDR3 spells CAWGQGIYGANVLTF. The CDR3 DNA is TGTGCCTGGGGACAGGGGATTTATGGGGCCAACGTCCTGACTTTC.

V and J are TRBV4-1 and TRBJ2-2; D gene uncertain. The CDR3 has 17 residues. Germline CDR1 MGHRA, CDR2 YSYEKL. Trimming removed 0 bases from V and 1 base from J, with 12 bases in between. The CDR3 nucleotides read TGCGCCAGCAGCCAAGAAGGCAGCCCAGGGAACACCGGGGAGCTGTTTTTT. It codes for CASSQEGSPGNTGELFF.

The chain carries TRBV19 and TRBJ2-7, with TRBD1 identical over 7 bases. CDR3 length: 14 amino acids. CDR1 is LNHDA, CDR2 SQIVND, per germline (reference sequence). J gave up 4 bases and V 1 base, and 4 bases lay outside the gene matches. The CDR3: CASSIATGAYEQYF. Here the CDR3 DNA reads TGTGCCAGTAGTATAGCTACAGGGGCTTACGAGCAGTACTTC.

This clone was recorded a few times. In nucleotides, the CDR3 is TGTGCCAGCAGAATGGGACAGGGGGAGATGGAGCAGTACTTC. Translating it yields CASRMGQGEMEQYF. The V gene is TRBV6-6, the J gene TRBJ2-7, with TRBD1 matching over 11 bases. The CDR3 is 14 amino acids. Germline CDR1 is MNHNY and CDR2 is SVGAGI (reference sequence). The V and J ends lost 6 bases and 7 bases, in that order; junction bases with no gene match: 8.

V gene TRBV27 combines with J gene TRBJ1-2; no reliable D call. Trimming took off 3 bases at V and 0 bases at J, with 11 bases between the two ends. The CDR3 contains 15 residues. From germline, CDR1 is MNHEY and CDR2 SMNVEV (reference sequence). In DNA form, the CDR3 reads TGTGCCAGCAGTTTTAAGCGGGAGGCTAACTATGGCTACACCTTC. This sequence encodes CASSFKREANYGYTF.

The chain carries TRBV6-5 and TRBJ2-3; 9 bases fit TRBD1. V shed 2 bases, J shed 5 bases, and the junction held 2 bases outside the gene matches. Germline assignment: CDR1 MNHEY and CDR2 SVGAGI. The CDR3 is made up of 14 amino acids. The CDR3 coding sequence is TGTGCCAGCAGTTACAGACAGGGGGGAGATACGCAGTATTTT. Translation: CASSYRQGGDTQYF.

The chain recombines TRBV19 with TRBJ1-2; D is possibly TRBD1 (6 bases). The CDR3 is 14 amino acids. Germline V CDR1 and CDR2: LNHDA, SQIVND (reference sequence). Trimming stripped 3 bases from V and 3 bases from J, with 11 bases between. The CDR3 DNA reads TGTGCCAGTAGTATGGGGGGCTTGCACTATGGCTACACCTTC. Protein: CASSMGGLHYGYTF.

The chain joins TRBV4-3 to TRBJ2-4, with TRBD2 as a possible D gene (6 bases). Germline V gene lookup returns CDR1 LGHNA and CDR2 YSLEER. Trimming stripped 0 bases from V and 6 bases from J, with 15 bases between. This CDR3 region has 16 residues. The CDR3 sequence: CASSQEWGGMGNIQYF. DNA for the CDR3: TGCGCCAGCAGCCAAGAATGGGGCGGGATGGGAAACATTCAGTACTTC.

The CDR3 loop reads CASSNRAGDTDTQYF. CDR3 nucleotide sequence: TGCGCCAGCAGCAATAGGGCGGGAGACACAGATACGCAGTATTTT. The rearrangement links TRBV4-3 to TRBJ2-3; 7 bases line up with TRBD2. V was clipped by 5 bases and J by 2 bases; unmatched bases: 7. Germline CDR1 and CDR2: LGHNA and YSLEER. CDR3 length: 15 amino acids.

The V and J genes are TRBV7-9 and TRBJ2-1, with 7 bases that match TRBD2. The germline gives CDR1 SEHNR, CDR2 FQNEAQ (reference sequence). The CDR3 contains 16 residues. J gave up 5 bases and V 1 base, and 8 bases lay outside the gene matches. In DNA, the CDR3 is TGTGCCAGCAGCTTAGTACTAGCGAGGTCGGACAATGAGCAGTTCTTC. Translation: CASSLVLARSDNEQFF. Complete variable domain (other parts from reference TRBV7-9 and TRBJ2-1): DTGVSQNPRHKITKRGQNVTFRCDPISEHNRLYWYRQTLGQGPEFLTYFQNEAQLEKSRLLSDRFSAERPKGSFSTLEIQRTEQGDSAMYLCASSLVLARSDNEQFFGPGTRLTVL.

The V gene is TRBV9, the J gene TRBJ1-4, with D perhaps TRBD1 (6 bases). The CDR3 spans 16 residues. Germline-derived CDR1 and CDR2 are SGDLS and YYNGEE. V dropped 0 bases and J dropped 3 bases, with 12 bases sitting between them. CDR3 sequence: CASSVGGQGSNEKLFF. The CDR3 DNA sequence: TGTGCCAGCAGCGTAGGAGGGCAGGGGTCTAATGAAAAACTGTTTTTT.

The rearrangement uses TRBV5-1 and TRBJ2-1; TRBD1 aligns across 11 bases. The V segment lost 6 bases and the J segment 7 bases; nucleotides outside the gene matches: 3. This CDR3 comprises 13 residues. Germline-derived CDR1 and CDR2 are SGHRS and YFSETQ. Here the CDR3 DNA reads TGCGCCAGCAAGGGACAGGGGGTGAATGAGCAGTTCTTC. Encoded protein: CASKGQGVNEQFF.

The chain has TRBV4-1 and TRBJ2-3; no clear D gene. CDR3 size: 15 residues. Germline V lookup: CDR1 MGHRA, CDR2 YSYEKL. V was clipped by 1 base and J by 5 bases, with 13 bases between them. CDR3 in DNA: TGCGCCAGCAGCCAAGCCTTCCGAGCCGGAGATACGCAGTATTTT. Its translation is CASSQAFRAGDTQYF.

The CDR3 loop reads CASSYSNPGGYGYTF. The DNA for the CDR3 is TGTGCCAGCAGTTACTCGAATCCAGGGGGCTATGGCTACACCTTC. This chain joins TRBV6-6 and TRBJ1-2, with TRBD1 identical over 7 bases. Trimming removed 0 bases from V and 4 bases from J; junction bases left unmatched: 5. Germline V gene sequence: CDR1 MNHNY, CDR2 SVGAGI (reference sequence). This CDR3 contains 15 residues.